This TCR beta chain comes out of a study of T cells after yellow fever vaccination. About the research overall: Preparation of fractions with low cell numbers was performed using SMART-Seq v4 Ultra Low Input.

The CDR3 totals 12 residues. V shed 5 bases and J shed 8 bases, with 12 bases lying between them. Germline V gene data show CDR1 as LNHDA and CDR2 as SQIVND (reference sequence). In regard to this clonotype: Its specificity is not known.

Universal primer sites and UMIs were introduced during 5'RACE template-switching synthesis of TCR cDNA. TCRdb itself ran the 5' RACE reads through MiXCR, one entry per CDR3 protein. The sample holds 150,000 to 200,000 distinct CDR3 sequences, around 8.5% seen once. Study-wide results and limits: The secondary response was weaker, and its peak arrived faster, on day 5 versus 15. Most clones from primary vaccination resurfaced after the booster (around 95% CD4, 88% CD8).

This TCR came from a man aged 18-30 years who received the YFV17D yellow fever vaccine. The source was CD8+ T cells sorted from PBMCs, collected 45 days after the yellow fever booster vaccination. The rearrangement links TRBV19 to TRBJ1-2, with D possibly matching TRBD1 (5 bases). CDR3 bases: TGTGCCAGTAGTCCGGGGCCATACGGCTACACCTTC. Residues: CASSPGPYGYTF.